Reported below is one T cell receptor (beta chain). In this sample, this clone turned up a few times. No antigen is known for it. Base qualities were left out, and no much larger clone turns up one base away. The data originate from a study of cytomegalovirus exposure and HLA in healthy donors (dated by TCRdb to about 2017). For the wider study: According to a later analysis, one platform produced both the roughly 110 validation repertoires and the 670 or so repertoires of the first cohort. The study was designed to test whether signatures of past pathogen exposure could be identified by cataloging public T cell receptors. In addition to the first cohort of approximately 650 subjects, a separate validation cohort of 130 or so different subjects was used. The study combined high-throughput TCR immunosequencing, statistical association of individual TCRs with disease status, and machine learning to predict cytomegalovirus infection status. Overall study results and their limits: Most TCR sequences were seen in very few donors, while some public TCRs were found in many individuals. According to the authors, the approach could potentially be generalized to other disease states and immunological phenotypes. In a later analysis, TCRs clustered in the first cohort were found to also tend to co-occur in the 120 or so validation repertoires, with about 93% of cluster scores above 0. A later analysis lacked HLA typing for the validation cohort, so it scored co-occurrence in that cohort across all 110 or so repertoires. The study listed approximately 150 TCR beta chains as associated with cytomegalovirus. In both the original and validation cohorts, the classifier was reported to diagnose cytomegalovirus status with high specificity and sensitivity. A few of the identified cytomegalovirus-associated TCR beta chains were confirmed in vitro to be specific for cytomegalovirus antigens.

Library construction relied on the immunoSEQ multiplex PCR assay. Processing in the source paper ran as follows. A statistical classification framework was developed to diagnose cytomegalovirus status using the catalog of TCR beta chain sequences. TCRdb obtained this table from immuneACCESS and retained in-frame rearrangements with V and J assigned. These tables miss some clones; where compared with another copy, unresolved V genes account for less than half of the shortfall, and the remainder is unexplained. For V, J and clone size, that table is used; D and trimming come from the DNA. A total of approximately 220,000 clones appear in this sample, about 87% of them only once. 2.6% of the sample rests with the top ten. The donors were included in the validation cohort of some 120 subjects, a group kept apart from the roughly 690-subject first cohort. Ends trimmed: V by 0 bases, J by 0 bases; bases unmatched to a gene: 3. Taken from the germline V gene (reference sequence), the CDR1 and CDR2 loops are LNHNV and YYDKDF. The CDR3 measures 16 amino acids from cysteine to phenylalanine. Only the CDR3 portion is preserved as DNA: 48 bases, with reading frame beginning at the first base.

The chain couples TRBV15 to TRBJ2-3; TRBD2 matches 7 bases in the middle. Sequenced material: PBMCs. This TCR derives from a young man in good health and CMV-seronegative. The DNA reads TGTGCCACCAGCAGAGATAGGCGGGGGAGCACAGATACGCAGTATTTT. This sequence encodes CATSRDRRGSTDTQYF.